Below are 27 T cell receptor beta chains sequenced from a single sample in a study of cytomegalovirus exposure and HLA in healthy donors. In the PCR, 60 Vbeta and 13 Jbeta primers were used. The data were produced by immunoSEQ multiplex PCR, yet TCRdb's version contains in-frame clones alone and is incomplete. The sample includes 150,000 to 200,000 clones, around four fifths of them seen just once. The material sequenced was PBMCs. These receptors all come from a man over 45 in good health and CMV-seropositive.

The chain recombines TRBV4-3 with TRBJ2-2; TRBD1 is a possible D gene (6 bases). V dropped 3 bases and J dropped 6 bases, with 17 bases sitting between them. The V gene's germline CDR1 is LGHNA and CDR2 YSLEER. The CDR3 has 16 residues. The chain's CDR3 is CASSQVTGYLAGELFF. CDR3 in DNA: TGCGCCAGCAGCCAGGTTACAGGGTATTTAGCCGGGGAGCTGTTTTTT.

This clone was counted only a few times. The CDR3 loop reads CASSQGGTGIYEQYF. The CDR3, as DNA: TGTGCCAGCAGCCAAGGGGGGACAGGGATCTACGAGCAGTACTTC. The chain joins TRBV4-2 to TRBJ2-7; 9 nucleotides align to TRBD1. V was pared by 1 base and J by 3 bases, with 4 bases of the junction left unmatched. CDR1 is LGHNA, CDR2 YNFKEQ, per germline. The CDR3 runs 15 residues.

V and J are TRBV11-2 and TRBJ2-3; D may be TRBD1 (5 bases). Germline CDR1 and CDR2: SGHAT and FQNNGV. The CDR3 length is 15 residues. Trimming took 3 bases from V and 2 from J, leaving 12 bases between them. The DNA of the CDR3 is TGTGCCAGCAGCTTGGGGCAGACTTACACAGATACGCAGTATTTT. This encodes CASSLGQTYTDTQYF.

The genes are TRBV5-8 and TRBJ1-2; TRBD1 matches at 8 bases. The CDR3 length is 14 residues. The germline V gene has CDR1 SGHTS and CDR2 YDEGEE. V was clipped by 5 bases and J by 3 bases; unmatched bases: 6. CDR3 amino acids: CASRDDRGHYGYTF. In nucleotides, the CDR3 is TGTGCCAGCAGAGACGACAGGGGTCACTATGGCTACACCTTC.

Comments on this clone: The junction and the germline gene differ at one end; a read error may be behind it. The V call is TRBV28, the J call TRBJ1-1, with TRBD1 identical over 7 bases. In germline, CDR1 is MDHEN, CDR2 SYDVKM. This CDR3 comprises 14 residues. The CDR3: CVSSPRDRNTEAFF. The CDR3 coding sequence is TGTGTCAGCAGTCCCCGGGACAGGAACACTGAAGCTTTCTTT.

This clone came up a few times. The V gene is TRBV4-2, the J gene TRBJ1-3, with D unclear. V lost 4 bases and J lost 1, with 5 bases in between. The V gene's germline CDR1 is LGHNA and CDR2 YNFKEQ. The CDR3 has 13 residues. The CDR3 reads CASSPPSGNTIYF. Here the CDR3 DNA reads TGTGCCAGCAGCCCCCCTTCTGGAAACACCATATATTTT.

This clone appeared a few times. The chain carries TRBV6-6 and TRBJ1-2; D not resolved. The CDR3 spans 13 residues. The germline V gene has CDR1 MNHNY and CDR2 SVGAGI (reference sequence). Trimming removed 4 bases from V and 0 bases from J, with 6 bases in between. CDR3 sequence: CASSSVTNYGYTF. The CDR3 region has the DNA TGTGCCAGCAGTTCGGTCACTAACTATGGCTACACCTTC.

This chain uses TRBV19 with TRBJ1-1, with 9 nucleotides matching TRBD1. Germline V CDR1 and CDR2: LNHDA, SQIVND (reference sequence). V lost 5 bases, J lost 0 bases, and 7 bases stayed unmatched. This CDR3 has 16 amino acids. CDR3 region: CASSAGTGSLNTEAFF. DNA of the CDR3: TGTGCCAGTAGTGCCGGGACAGGGAGTTTGAACACTGAAGCTTTCTTT.

This chain joins TRBV11-2 and TRBJ2-7; TRBD2 agrees at 7 bases. The J segment lost 0 bases and the V segment lost 1 base, leaving 9 bases of the junction unmatched. The CDR3 has 17 residues. Looked up from germline, CDR1 is SGHAT and CDR2 is FQNNGV. CDR3 sequence reads: CASSLGRRTRGSYEQYF. Written as DNA, the CDR3 is TGTGCCAGCAGCTTAGGGAGGCGGACTAGGGGCTCCTACGAGCAGTACTTC.

The chain carries TRBV28 and TRBJ1-2; the D is unclear. CDR1 MDHEN and CDR2 SYDVKM come from the germline V gene. V lost 6 bases, J lost 1 base, and 9 bases lay in between. CDR3 size: 13 residues. The CDR3 nucleotides are TGTGCCAGCAGCCGAATGAGTAACTATGGCTACACCTTC. This sequence encodes CASSRMSNYGYTF.

This clone was detected a few times. At one end the junction does not follow the germline gene, possibly because of a read error. The V call is TRBV7-9, the J call TRBJ1-2; D not certain. CDR1 and CDR2 (germline): SEHNR, FQNEAQ (reference sequence). The CDR3 sequence is 12 residues long. This chain's CDR3 is CSSSLSSYGYTF. The CDR3 coding sequence is TGTTCCAGCAGCTTATCCAGTTATGGCTACACCTTC.

CDR3 sequence (DNA): TGTGCCAGCAGCAGCACCCCGGAGATGAACACTGAAGCTTTCTTT. Amino acid sequence: CASSSTPEMNTEAFF. This rearrangement joins TRBV7-8 to TRBJ1-1; D is unresolved. Trimming pared 5 bases from V and 0 bases from J, leaving 13 bases between. There are 15 residues in the CDR3. Per germline, CDR1 SGHVS and CDR2 FQNEAQ.

V and J are TRBV10-2 and TRBJ1-5, with 9 nucleotides matching TRBD1. The germline gives CDR1 WSHSY, CDR2 SAAADI. The junction had 11 bases not matched to a gene; V was cut back by 6 bases and J by 2 bases. The CDR3 loop spans 17 amino acids. The CDR3 DNA reads TGCGCCAGCAGCGCCCCGACAGGGGGGATTCGCAATCAGCCCCAGCATTTT. This translates into CASSAPTGGIRNQPQHF.

The genes are TRBV10-1 and TRBJ2-3; D may be TRBD1 (6 bases). With 5 bases removed from V and 8 bases from J, the gap between germline ends came to 8 bases. CDR1 and CDR2 (germline): WNHNN, SYGVQD (reference sequence). There are 11 residues in the CDR3. CDR3: CASSRGGTQYF. Here the CDR3 DNA reads TGCGCCAGCAGTCGAGGGGGTACGCAGTATTTT.

This CDR3 reads CASSDPLGRGERETQYF. In DNA, the CDR3 is TGTGCCAGCAGTGACCCCCTCGGGCGGGGGGAAAGAGAGACCCAGTACTTC. V usage is TRBV25-1 and J usage is TRBJ2-5; 8 nucleotides agree with TRBD2. Looked up from germline, CDR1 is MGHDK and CDR2 is SYGVNS. With V trimmed by 3 bases and J by 4 bases, 13 bases remained unmatched. This CDR3 is 17 amino acids long.

The rearrangement uses TRBV7-6 and TRBJ2-5; 7 positions match TRBD1. Germline CDR1 reads SGHVS; CDR2 reads FNYEAQ. The CDR3 is 13 residues long. V gave up 6 bases and J gave up 5 bases; unmatched junction bases: 6. CDR3 sequence reads: CASSRTGVETQYF. The DNA for the CDR3 is TGTGCCAGCAGTAGAACAGGGGTGGAGACCCAGTACTTC.

This chain joins TRBV9 and TRBJ1-4; D possibly corresponds to TRBD1 (5 bases). Trimming removed 4 bases at V and 0 bases at J, with 10 bases between. The CDR3 length is 15 residues. The V gene's germline CDR1 is SGDLS and CDR2 YYNGEE. CDR3 amino acids: CASSSQGSTNEKLFF. The CDR3 region has the DNA TGTGCCAGCAGCTCCCAGGGTTCAACTAATGAAAAACTGTTTTTT.

V is TRBV4-1 and J is TRBJ2-1; D is unclear. V was cut by 2 bases and J by 0 bases, with 5 bases left in between. Germline CDR1 reads MGHRA; CDR2 reads YSYEKL. There are 14 residues in the CDR3. The CDR3 spells CASSQYISYNEQFF. The CDR3 DNA reads as TGCGCCAGCAGCCAATATATCTCCTACAATGAGCAGTTCTTC.

Here the CDR3 reads CASSAQELGATGELFF. The CDR3 region has the DNA TGTGCCAGCAGCGCCCAGGAACTGGGGGCTACCGGGGAGCTGTTTTTT. The chain recombines TRBV7-9 with TRBJ2-2; TRBD1 is a possible D gene (6 bases). The V and J ends lost 5 bases and 5 bases respectively, with 18 bases between them. The CDR3 contains 16 residues. Germline V gene sequence: CDR1 SEHNR, CDR2 FQNEAQ (reference sequence).

This clone was counted only a few times. This sequence joins TRBV7-2 and TRBJ2-3; the match to TRBD2 covers 11 bases. V lost 0 bases and J lost 2; bases outside the gene matches: 4. Germline CDR1 and CDR2: SGHTA and FQGNSA. This CDR3 spans 17 amino acids. CDR3: CASSLALAGGYTDTQYF. CDR3 sequence (DNA): TGTGCCAGCAGCTTAGCGCTAGCGGGAGGATACACAGATACGCAGTATTTT.

V gene TRBV7-2 combines with J gene TRBJ2-3, with D hard to call. Germline CDR1 is SGHTA and CDR2 is FQGNSA. The CDR3 totals 15 residues. Between the trimmed V and J ends, which lost 2 bases and 0 bases, there was a span of 9 bases. CDR3 region: CASSLSGVSTDTQYF. The CDR3 DNA follows: TGTGCCAGCAGCTTAAGTGGAGTAAGCACAGATACGCAGTATTTT.

Only a few counts were recorded for this clone. The V call is TRBV9, the J call TRBJ1-1; the D gene is possibly TRBD1 (5 bases). Trimming shortened V by 0 bases and J by 6 bases, and 9 bases separated the two germline ends. The V gene's germline CDR1 is SGDLS and CDR2 YYNGEE. The length of the CDR3 is 13 residues. CDR3 region: CASSVAGSAEAFF. The CDR3 region has the DNA TGTGCCAGCAGCGTAGCAGGGTCCGCTGAAGCTTTCTTT.

The chain has TRBV10-2 and TRBJ1-4, with 9 nucleotides matching TRBD1. The CDR3 is 15 residues long. Looked up from germline, CDR1 is WSHSY and CDR2 is SAAADI. The V gene end was trimmed by 7 bases and the J gene end by 6 bases; junction bases not matched to a gene: 9. This CDR3 reads CASNPSGQGYEKLFF. CDR3 coding DNA: TGCGCCAGCAATCCCTCGGGACAGGGATATGAAAAACTGTTTTTT.

This chain connects TRBV9 to TRBJ2-3; 10 bases agree with TRBD1. The V segment lost 3 bases and the J segment 4 bases; nucleotides outside the gene matches: 11. Germline CDR1 is SGDLS and CDR2 is YYNGEE. This CDR3 spans 17 amino acids. CDR3 amino acids: CASSGGDRGKSPDTQYF. CDR3 nucleotides: TGTGCCAGCAGCGGTGGGGACAGGGGAAAAAGTCCAGATACGCAGTATTTT. Full variable domain (outside the CDR3, taken from reference TRBV9 and TRBJ2-3): DSGVTQTPKHLITATGQRVTLRCSPRSGDLSVYWYQQSLDQGLQFLIQYYNGEERAKGNILERFSAQQFPDLHSELNLSSLELGDSALYFCASSGGDRGKSPDTQYFGPGTRLTVL.

In this sample, this clone turned up once. The chain uses TRBV2 and TRBJ1-5; TRBD1 agrees at 9 bases. The CDR3 extends over 15 amino acids. V dropped 4 bases and J dropped 4; count of bases not matched to a gene: 5. CDR1 and CDR2 (germline): SNHLY, FYNNEI. The CDR3 DNA reads as TGTGCCAGCAGTGTTGGGGACAGGGAGAATCAGCCCCAGCATTTT. Translating it yields CASSVGDRENQPQHF. The variable domain in full, with the rest retrieved from reference TRBV2 and TRBJ1-5, is EPEVTQTPSHQVTQMGQEVILRCVPISNHLYFYWYRQILGQKVEFLVSFYNNEISEKSEIFDDQFSVERPDGSNFTLKIRSTKLEDSAMYFCASSVGDRENQPQHFGDGTRLSIL.

The chain uses TRBV2 and TRBJ2-5, with 7 bases identical to TRBD1. V shed 3 bases, J shed 4 bases, and the junction held 8 bases outside the gene matches. CDR3 length: 15 amino acids. The germline V gene has CDR1 SNHLY and CDR2 FYNNEI. In DNA, the CDR3 is TGTGCCAGCAGTGAGAAGACAGGGATTGCAGAGACCCAGTACTTC. Protein: CASSEKTGIAETQYF.

CDR3 coding DNA: TGTGCCAGCTCACCACCGTCTTATTCCGGGACAGGATCAAATTCACCCCTCCACTTT. As protein: CASSPPSYSGTGSNSPLHF. V is TRBV18 and J is TRBJ1-6; 8 bases are a match to TRBD1. The CDR3 covers 19 residues. Germline V CDR1 and CDR2: KGHSH, LQKENI. Trimming removed 0 bases from V and 7 bases from J; junction bases left unmatched: 14. Variable domain in full (rest from reference TRBV18 and TRBJ1-6): NAGVMQNPRHLVRRRGQEARLRCSPMKGHSHVYWYRQLPEEGLKFMVYLQKENIIDESGMPKERFSAEFPKEGPSILRIQQVVRGDSAAYFCASSPPSYSGTGSNSPLHFGNGTRLTVT.